A selection of T cell receptor beta chains follows, all from one sample in a study of graft-versus-host responses after intestinal transplantation. Profiled with immunoSEQ multiplex PCR; TCRdb holds only in-frame clones, not every one. Of more than 80,000 clones listed, about 89% are singletons. Antigens of these TCRs are unknown. The specimen was unstimulated CD4+ T cells sorted from spleen or lymph node cells, collected before intestinal transplant. Source of these receptors: a human donor who received an intestinal transplant. Each CDR3 is given with its conserved first and last residue. D genes are given only for firm matches. Size tells how often a clone was seen (once, few, many) or the class of an expanded clone, and some rows leave it out.

CDR3	DNA	size	V	D	J
CASSLERTSRYEQYF	TGTGCCAGCAGCTTAGAGAGGACTAGCCGCTACGAGCAGTACTTC	NA	TRBV11-2	TRBD2	TRBJ2-7
CASSFRGTEAFF	TGTGCCAGCAGCTTCAGGGGCACTGAAGCTTTCTTT	NA	TRBV5-4	NA	TRBJ1-1
CASSATGGQGEQYF	TGTGCCAGCTCAGCGACAGGGGGCCAAGGGGAGCAGTACTTC	NA	TRBV18	TRBD1	TRBJ2-7
CASRRVAGGSSSYEQYF	TGTGCCAGCAGGAGGGTAGCGGGAGGCTCTAGCTCCTACGAGCAGTACTTC	NA	TRBV2	TRBD2	TRBJ2-7
CASGGESSGGYEQYF	TGTGCCAGCGGTGGGGAATCAAGCGGGGGATACGAGCAGTACTTC	NA	TRBV28	TRBD2	TRBJ2-7
CASSLARLETQYF	TGTGCCAGCAGCTTAGCGAGGTTGGAGACCCAGTACTTC	NA	TRBV7-2	NA	TRBJ2-5
CASSLRPGNTNYGYTF	TGTGCCAGCAGTTTGCGTCCAGGAAATACTAACTATGGCTACACCTTC	NA	TRBV27	NA	TRBJ1-2
CASSQGVSYNEQFF	TGTGCCAGCAGCCAAGGGGTTTCCTACAATGAGCAGTTCTTC	NA	TRBV7-9	NA	TRBJ2-1
CASSRLFRTSGQETQYF	TGTGCCAGCAGCCGCCTGTTCCGGACTAGCGGCCAAGAGACCCAGTACTTC	NA	TRBV4-2	TRBD2	TRBJ2-5
CASSLDRGAYEQYF	TGTGCCAGCAGCTTAGACAGGGGTGCCTACGAGCAGTACTTC	NA	TRBV11-2	NA	TRBJ2-7
CASSLDLAESSYEQYF	TGTGCCAGCAGCTTGGACCTAGCGGAGAGCTCCTACGAGCAGTACTTC	NA	TRBV5-4	TRBD2	TRBJ2-7
CASSMDSHNEKLFF	TGTGCCAGCAGCATGGACAGCCATAATGAAAAACTGTTTTTT	few	TRBV6-5	NA	TRBJ1-4
CASSRGGSSETQYF	TGTGCCAGCAGCCGCGGGGGTAGCTCGGAGACCCAGTACTTC	once	TRBV5-4	TRBD2	TRBJ2-5
CATSRTSNEQFF	TGTGCCACCAGCAGGACTAGCAATGAGCAGTTCTTC	NA	TRBV15	NA	TRBJ2-1
CASSQDRIGSTVMNTEAFF	TGCGCCAGCAGCCAAGATCGAATAGGCAGTACAGTGATGAACACTGAAGCTTTCTTT	NA	TRBV4-1	NA	TRBJ1-1
CASSLLSGTYNEQFF	TGTGCCAGCAGCTTACTTAGCGGGACCTACAATGAGCAGTTCTTC	NA	TRBV7-3	TRBD2	TRBJ2-1
CASSLQGEPNEKLFF	TGCGCCAGCAGCTTGCAGGGGGAACCTAATGAAAAACTGTTTTTT	NA	TRBV5-1	TRBD1	TRBJ1-4
CASSPGLAGGRHNEQFF	TGTGCCAGCAGCCCGGGACTAGCGGGAGGGCGCCACAATGAGCAGTTCTTC	once	TRBV5-6	TRBD2	TRBJ2-1
CASSPRTGNTGELFF	TGTGCCAGCAGTCCTCGGACAGGGAACACCGGGGAGCTGTTTTTT	NA	TRBV6-1	TRBD1	TRBJ2-2
CASRNRVDTEAFF	TGTGCCAGCAGAAACAGGGTTGACACTGAAGCTTTCTTT	NA	TRBV6-4	NA	TRBJ1-1
CASSPGVEGYEQYF	TGTGCCAGTTCCCCAGGGGTGGAAGGCTACGAGCAGTACTTC	once	TRBV28	NA	TRBJ2-7
CATSRGRGAEQYF	TGTGCCACCAGCAGAGGCAGGGGCGCGGAGCAGTACTTC	NA	TRBV15	NA	TRBJ2-7
CASSSLQGGGELFF	TGTGCCAGCAGCTCACTCCAGGGTGGCGGGGAGCTGTTTTTT	NA	TRBV11-2	NA	TRBJ2-2
CASSLEGADTQYF	TGCGCCAGCAGCTTGGAGGGAGCAGATACGCAGTATTTT	NA	TRBV5-1	NA	TRBJ2-3
CASSVDRSYGEQYF	TGTGCCAGCAGCGTAGATCGCAGTTATGGCGAGCAGTACTTC	NA	TRBV9	NA	TRBJ2-7
CASSLCLGGLRGNTIYF	TGTGCCAGCAGCTTGTGTCTAGGGGGCCTGAGAGGAAACACCATATATTTT	NA	TRBV5-6	TRBD1	TRBJ1-3
CASSSLLTGGAMAKNIQYF	TGTGCCAGCAGTTCCCTCCTAACAGGGGGCGCGATGGCCAAAAACATTCAGTACTTC	NA	TRBV28	TRBD1	TRBJ2-4
CASRTGSSYNSPLHF	TGTGCCAGCAGAACAGGGAGCTCCTATAATTCACCCCTCCACTTT	NA	TRBV2	NA	TRBJ1-6
CASGKTSGRLSTGELFF	TGTGCCAGTGGAAAGACTAGCGGGAGGTTGAGCACCGGGGAGCTGTTTTTT	NA	TRBV19	TRBD2	TRBJ2-2
CASSDDRLVGETQYF	TGTGCCAGCAGTGACGATCGACTAGTCGGGGAGACCCAGTACTTC	NA	TRBV2	NA	TRBJ2-5
CASSSIAGISLSNTIYF	TGTGCCAGCAGTTCTATAGCGGGGATTTCACTTTCAAACACCATATATTTT	NA	TRBV28	NA	TRBJ1-3
CASSVEDRGYYEQYF	TGTGCCAGCAGCGTAGAAGACAGGGGGTACTACGAGCAGTACTTC	NA	TRBV9	TRBD1	TRBJ2-7
CAWSEAPALGWRTF	TGTGCCTGGAGTGAGGCTCCGGCCCTCGGGTGGAGGACCTTC	NA	TRBV30	NA	TRBJ1-2
CASSSDSVLAKNIQYF	TGTGCCAGCAGCTCGGACAGTGTCCTAGCCAAAAACATTCAGTACTTC	NA	TRBV7-9	NA	TRBJ2-4
CASSKGPTGNEKLFF	TGTGCCAGCAGTAAGGGGCCGACAGGGAATGAAAAACTGTTTTTT	NA	TRBV6-5	TRBD1	TRBJ1-4
CSARLQGTQYF	TGCAGTGCTAGGCTACAGGGTACGCAGTATTTT	NA	TRBV20-1	NA	TRBJ2-3
CASSVRAGDKETQYF	TGTGCCAGCAGTGTACGGGCGGGAGATAAAGAGACCCAGTACTTC	NA	TRBV2	TRBD2	TRBJ2-5
CASRKDRGRSGYTF	TGTGCCAGCAGGAAGGACAGGGGGCGAAGTGGCTACACCTTC	NA	TRBV6-1	TRBD1	TRBJ1-2
CASSEVGGGNEQFF	TGTGCCAGCAGTGAAGTAGGGGGGGGGAATGAGCAGTTCTTC	NA	TRBV6-1	NA	TRBJ2-1
CASSPEGFAYGYTF	TGTGCCAGCAGCCCAGAGGGATTTGCCTATGGCTACACCTTC	NA	TRBV9	NA	TRBJ1-2